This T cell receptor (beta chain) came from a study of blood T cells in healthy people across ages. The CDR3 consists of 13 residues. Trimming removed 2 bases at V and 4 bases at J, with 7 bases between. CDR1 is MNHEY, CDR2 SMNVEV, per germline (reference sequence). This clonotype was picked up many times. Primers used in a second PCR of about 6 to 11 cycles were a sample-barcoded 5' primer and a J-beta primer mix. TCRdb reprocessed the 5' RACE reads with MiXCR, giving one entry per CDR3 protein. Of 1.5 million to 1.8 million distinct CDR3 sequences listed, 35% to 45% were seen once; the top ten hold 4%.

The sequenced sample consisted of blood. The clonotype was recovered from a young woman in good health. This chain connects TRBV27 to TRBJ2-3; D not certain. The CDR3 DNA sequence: TGTGCCAGCAGTTTAGGCCCTCCAGATACGCAGTATTTT. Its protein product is CASSLGPPDTQYF.